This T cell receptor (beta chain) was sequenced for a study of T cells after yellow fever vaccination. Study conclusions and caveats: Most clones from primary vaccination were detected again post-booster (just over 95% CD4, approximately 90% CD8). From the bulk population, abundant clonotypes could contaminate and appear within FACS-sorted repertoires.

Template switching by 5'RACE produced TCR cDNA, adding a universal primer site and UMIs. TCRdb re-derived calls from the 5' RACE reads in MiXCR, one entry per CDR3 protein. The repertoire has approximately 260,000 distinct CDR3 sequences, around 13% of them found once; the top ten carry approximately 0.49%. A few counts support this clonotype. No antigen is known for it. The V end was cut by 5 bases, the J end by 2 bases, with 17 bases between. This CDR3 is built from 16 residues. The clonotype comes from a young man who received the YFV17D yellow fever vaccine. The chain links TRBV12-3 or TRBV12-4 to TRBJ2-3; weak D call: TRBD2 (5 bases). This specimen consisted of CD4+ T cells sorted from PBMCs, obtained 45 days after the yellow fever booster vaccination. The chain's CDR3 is CASSPFLSEHTDTQYF. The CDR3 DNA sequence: TGTGCCAGCAGTCCCTTCCTTAGCGAGCACACAGATACGCAGTATTTT.